This T cell receptor (beta chain) was obtained from a study of blood T cells in healthy people across ages. Whole-study context: Every two T cells gave about one barcoded beta molecule via template switching. Study results and caveats: Age showed a roughly linear inverse relationship with TCR beta diversity per million T cells.

As concerns this clonotype: Its antigen is unknown. One end of the junction is discordant with germline, which a read error may explain.

Healthy Caucasian individuals from Russia aged about 6 to 100 served as donors. A second PCR, run for roughly 7 to 12 cycles, used a sample-barcoded 5' primer plus a J-beta primer mix. Each CDR3 protein is one row after TCRdb ran MiXCR on the 5' RACE reads. The sample holds 1.5 million to 2 million distinct CDR3 sequences, 28% seen once. CDR1 and CDR2 from the germline V gene are MDHEN and SYDVKM. The CDR3 runs 14 residues. J is TRBJ1-1 and V is TRBV28, with TRBD1 matching over 7 bases. The sequence was collected from a woman younger than 45 in good health. Sequences were obtained from blood. For the CDR3, the DNA is TGTGCCAGCAGTAGACAGGGTCCCTACACTGAAGATTTCTTT. Translating it yields CASSRQGPYTEDFF.